The 18 T cell receptor beta chains below come from one sample, sequenced in a study of human T cells and chemical hapten exposure. Specified time point: patch test 2, 6 weeks after DPC sensitization. Stated treatment: therapeutic diphenylcyclopropenone sensitization with weekly scalp DPC. From the RACE reads, TCRdb called clonotypes with MiXCR, one entry per CDR3 protein. The sample consists of more than 85,000 distinct CDR3 sequences, approximately 10% of them appearing once. The source was whole blood, collected in connection with sensitization to the hapten diphenylcyclopropenone (DPC). The receptors were sampled from a man in his forties with alopecia areata. Some clones in this sample may be carry-over from other donors' samples.

This sequence joins TRBV6-5 and TRBJ2-5; TRBD1 aligns across 7 bases. V lost 5 bases, J lost 3 bases, and 9 bases stayed unmatched. The germline gives CDR1 MNHEY, CDR2 SVGAGI. CDR3 length: 15 residues. The CDR3 is CASSKQGRVKETQYF. The CDR3 DNA reads as TGTGCCAGCAGTAAACAGGGGCGCGTAAAAGAGACCCAGTACTTC.

The chain carries TRBV29-1 and TRBJ1-1, with 7 bases lining up with TRBD1. V shed 6 bases and J 5 bases; nucleotides not matched to a gene: 9. The germline CDR1 and CDR2 sequences are SQVTM and ANQGSEA. The CDR3 sequence is 13 residues long. CDR3 protein: CSVAQTGLTEAFF. The CDR3 region has the DNA TGCAGCGTGGCACAGACAGGGTTAACTGAAGCTTTCTTT.

The J gene is TRBJ1-2, the V gene TRBV6-5, with 7 bases that match TRBD1. V lost 1 base to trimming and J lost 4 bases; unmatched junction nucleotides: 9. From germline, CDR1 is MNHEY and CDR2 SVGAGI. This CDR3 region has 16 residues. The CDR3 loop reads CASSYYRWAGGYGYTF. CDR3 bases: TGTGCCAGCAGTTACTACCGATGGGCAGGGGGCTATGGCTACACCTTC.

This clonotype was picked up a small number of times. This sequence joins TRBV7-9 and TRBJ2-3; D is possibly TRBD2 (5 bases). The CDR3 spans 15 residues. The V gene's germline CDR1 is SEHNR and CDR2 FQNEAQ (reference sequence). Deletions cut 5 bases from V and 1 base from J, with 13 bases between. The CDR3 here is CASSQAVPGTDTQYF. The CDR3 coding sequence is TGTGCCAGCAGCCAAGCGGTCCCTGGCACAGATACGCAGTATTTT. Filled out from reference TRBV7-9 and TRBJ2-3, the complete variable domain reads DTGVSQNPRHKITKRGQNVTFRCDPISEHNRLYWYRQTLGQGPEFLTYFQNEAQLEKSRLLSDRFSAERPKGSFSTLEIQRTEQGDSAMYLCASSQAVPGTDTQYFGPGTRLTVL.

The chain couples TRBV6-5 to TRBJ2-5; D is unresolved. V lost 7 bases, J lost 5 bases, and 8 bases lay in between. The CDR3 runs to 11 residues. Germline V gene data show CDR1 as MNHEY and CDR2 as SVGAGI. The CDR3 sequence is CASKYRETQYF. In DNA, the CDR3 is TGTGCCAGCAAATACCGGGAGACCCAGTACTTC.

The chain links TRBV7-9 to TRBJ2-1, with a possible D match to TRBD2 (6 bases). The V end lost 0 bases, the J end lost 0 bases, and 21 bases lay between the germline ends. CDR1 is SEHNR, CDR2 FQNEAQ, per germline (reference sequence). The CDR3 runs to 20 residues. The CDR3 coding sequence is TGTGCCAGCAGCTTAGCCGGTATACTAGCCGCAACCAGCTCCTACAATGAGCAGTTCTTC. This codes for CASSLAGILAATSSYNEQFF.

As concerns this clonotype: The junction does not match germline at one end; this may be a read error. V usage is TRBV9 and J usage is TRBJ2-3; TRBD1 is a possible D gene (5 bases). Germline values: CDR1 SGDLS, CDR2 YYNGEE. The CDR3 is 15 amino acids. CDR3 nucleotide sequence: TGTGCCAGCAGGGTAGGGGATAGTCCCACAGATACGCAGTATTTT. Translation gives CASRVGDSPTDTQYF.

This clonotype appeared many times. This sequence joins TRBV6-5 and TRBJ2-7; D possibly corresponds to TRBD1 (6 bases). This CDR3 has 13 amino acids. Deletions cut 5 bases from V and 0 bases from J, with 8 bases between. Germline V lookup: CDR1 MNHEY, CDR2 SVGAGI. The CDR3: CASSGQNSYEQYF. The CDR3 DNA follows: TGTGCCAGCAGTGGACAGAACTCCTACGAGCAGTACTTC.

In this sample, this clonotype turned up many times. This CDR3 reads CASRYGDRETPLHF. DNA for the CDR3: TGTGCCAGCAGATACGGGGACAGGGAAACACCCCTCCACTTT. The chain uses TRBV6-6 and TRBJ1-6, with 9 nucleotides matching TRBD1. CDR1 is MNHNY, CDR2 SVGAGI, per germline (reference sequence). The CDR3 is 14 amino acids. The junction had 8 bases not matched to a gene; V was cut back by 6 bases and J by 11 bases.

This clonotype has a handful of counts. The chain employs TRBV12-3 or TRBV12-4 and TRBJ2-3; TRBD1 aligns across 7 bases. V gave up 5 bases and J gave up 4 bases; unmatched junction bases: 6. CDR3 length: 14 amino acids. CDR3 coding DNA: TGTGCCAGCAGTCGACAGGGATTCGCAGATACGCAGTATTTT. Protein: CASSRQGFADTQYF.

The V call is TRBV5-6, the J call TRBJ1-6; D not resolved. Germline V CDR1 and CDR2: SGHDT, YYEEEE. Trimming shortened V by 1 base and J by 9 bases, and 5 bases separated the two germline ends. This CDR3 is 12 amino acids long. The CDR3 loop reads CASSLKGSPLHF. As DNA, the CDR3 is TGTGCCAGCAGCTTGAAGGGTTCACCCCTCCACTTT.

This clonotype was recorded a few times. This chain uses TRBV5-1 with TRBJ2-7, with unresolved D. Looked up from germline, CDR1 is SGHRS and CDR2 is YFSETQ. This CDR3 spans 13 amino acids. V lost 0 bases and J 3 bases, leaving 7 bases between the germline ends. The CDR3 nucleotides are TGCGCCAGCAGCTTGGAGGGCCTCTACGAGCAGTACGTC. Translated, it gives CASSLEGLYEQYV.

J is TRBJ2-5 and V is TRBV4-3; 8 nucleotides line up with TRBD2. V gave up 0 bases and J gave up 4 bases; unmatched junction bases: 7. This CDR3 region has 16 residues. Germline lookup yields CDR1 LGHNA and CDR2 YSLEER. The CDR3: CASSQEVAGISETQYF. As DNA, the CDR3 is TGCGCCAGCAGCCAAGAAGTAGCGGGGATATCAGAGACCCAGTACTTC.

This clonotype appeared a few times. The J gene is TRBJ2-7, the V gene TRBV5-1, with 9 positions matching TRBD1. The V and J ends lost 4 bases and 0 bases, in that order; junction bases with no gene match: 5. CDR1 SGHRS and CDR2 YFSETQ come from the germline V gene. This CDR3 region has 15 residues. CDR3 sequence: CASSVGTGSSYEQYV. CDR3 DNA: TGCGCCAGCAGCGTTGGGACAGGGAGCTCCTACGAGCAGTACGTC.

The chain has TRBV18 and TRBJ1-1; D ambiguous. V lost 5 bases and J 6 bases, leaving 13 bases between the germline ends. There are 13 residues in the CDR3. Germline V CDR1 and CDR2: KGHSH, LQKENI. CDR3 residues: CASSEEGRSEAFF. In nucleotides, the CDR3 is TGTGCCAGCTCAGAGGAAGGGCGGTCTGAAGCTTTCTTT.

Only a few counts were recorded for this clonotype. This chain joins TRBV20-1 and TRBJ2-3, with D perhaps being TRBD1 or TRBD2 (5 bases each). Trimming removed 0 bases from V and 2 bases from J, with 18 bases in between. The CDR3 is made up of 17 amino acids. The germline CDR1 and CDR2 sequences are DFQATT and SNEGSKA (reference sequence). CDR3 loop: CSARDLNDGTVTDTQYF. CDR3 in DNA: TGCAGTGCTAGAGATCTGAATGACGGGACCGTCACAGATACGCAGTATTTT.

This clonotype was seen repeatedly, ten times or more. The chain is built from TRBV29-1 and TRBJ2-2; TRBD2 matches 7 bases. CDR1 SQVTM and CDR2 ANQGSEA come from the germline V gene. This CDR3 contains 14 residues. The V and J ends lost 3 bases and 4 bases, in that order; junction bases with no gene match: 5. The CDR3 bases are TGCAGCGTTGATTTGGGAGGGGCCACCGGGGAGCTGTTTTTT. This codes for CSVDLGGATGELFF.

This clonotype was seen repeatedly, ten times or more. The gene calls are TRBV6-2 or TRBV6-3 and TRBJ2-3; possibly TRBD2 for D (6 bases). Trimming pared 4 bases from V and 5 bases from J, leaving 16 bases between. The CDR3 runs to 15 residues. CDR1 and CDR2 from the germline V gene are MNHEY and SVGEGT. The CDR3 region has the DNA TGTGCCAGCAGTTGGGTCCGGGAGCTGAGAGATACGCAGTATTTT. Amino acid sequence: CASSWVRELRDTQYF.